The clone carrying this T cell receptor (beta chain) has only a few counts. These data are taken from a study of T cell changes during pregnancy in multiple sclerosis. The table came from immunoSEQ multiplex PCR; TCRdb's copy has only in-frame clones and leaves some out. The table has roughly 100,000 clones, approximately 90% seen once. Trimming removed 5 bases from V and 5 bases from J; junction bases left unmatched: 6. Looked up from germline, CDR1 is WNHNN and CDR2 is SYGVQD (reference sequence). This CDR3 is built from 16 residues. The receptor was derived from a female donor with multiple sclerosis, enrolled in a pregnancy study. The sequences come from peripheral blood, collected after pregnancy. V usage is TRBV10-1 and J usage is TRBJ2-2; TRBD2 matches at 12 bases. The CDR3 coding sequence is TGCGCCAGCAGTAAGACTAGCGGGGGAGATACCGGGGAGCTGTTTTTT. Its translation is CASSKTSGGDTGELFF.